The source of this TCR beta chain is a study of blood T cell repertoires in COVID-19. Study information: Sources were T cells, B-cell-depleted T cells, or PBMCs; the material itself was cDNA or gDNA.

The repertoire was sequenced with immunoSEQ multiplex PCR; TCRdb's copy has only in-frame clones and lacks some. The table shows 80,000 to 100,000 clones, with more than 65% occurring only once. CDR1 is SGDLS and CDR2 is YYNGEE in the germline V gene. This CDR3 has 15 residues. Trimming cost V 0 bases and J 5 bases; bases outside gene matches: 6. This clonotype was obtained from a human donor in a cohort sampled during active COVID-19. Input material: peripheral blood. This sequence joins TRBV9 and TRBJ2-7; 9 nucleotides line up with TRBD1. CDR3 protein: CASSVETGGNDEQYF. For the CDR3, the DNA is TGTGCCAGCAGCGTAGAGACAGGGGGTAACGACGAGCAGTACTTC.